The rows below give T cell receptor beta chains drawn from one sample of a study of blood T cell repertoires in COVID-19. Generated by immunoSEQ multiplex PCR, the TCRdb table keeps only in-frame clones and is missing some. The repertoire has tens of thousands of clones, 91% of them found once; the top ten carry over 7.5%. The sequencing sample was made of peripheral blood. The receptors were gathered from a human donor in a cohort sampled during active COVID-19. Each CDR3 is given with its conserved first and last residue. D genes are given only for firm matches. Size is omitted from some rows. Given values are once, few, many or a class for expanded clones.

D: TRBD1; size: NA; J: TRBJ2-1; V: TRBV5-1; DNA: TGCGCCAGCGCCACACAGGGACAGTACAATGAGCAGTTCTTC; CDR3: CASATQGQYNEQFF
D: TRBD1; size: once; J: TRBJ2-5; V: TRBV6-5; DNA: TGTGCCAGCAGTCAGGGGACAGGGGAGACCCAGTACTTC; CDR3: CASSQGTGETQYF
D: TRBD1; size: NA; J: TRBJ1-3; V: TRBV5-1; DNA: TGCGCCAGCCGACCGGGACAGGGGATAAGGTTGACTGGAAACACCATATATTTT; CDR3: CASRPGQGIRLTGNTIYF
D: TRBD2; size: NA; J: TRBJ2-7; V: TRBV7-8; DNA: TGTGCCAGCAGCTTACCGGGAGGAAGTAACTACGAGCAGTACTTC; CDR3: CASSLPGGSNYEQYF
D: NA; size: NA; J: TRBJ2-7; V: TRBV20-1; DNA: TGCAGTGCTAGAATAGCGTACGAGCAGTACTTC; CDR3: CSARIAYEQYF
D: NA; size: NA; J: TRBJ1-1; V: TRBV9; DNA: TGTGCCAGCAGCGTAGCTATCGCAGGCAGTTTCAACACTGAAGCTTTCTTT; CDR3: CASSVAIAGSFNTEAFF
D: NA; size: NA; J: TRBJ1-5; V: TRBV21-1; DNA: TGTGCCAGCAGCAAAGAGAGGGCAGTCAATCAGCCCCAGCATTTT; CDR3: CASSKERAVNQPQHF
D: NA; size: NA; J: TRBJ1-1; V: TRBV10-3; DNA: TGTGCCATCAGCGTCACAGGGAACACTGAAGCTTTCTTT; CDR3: CAISVTGNTEAFF
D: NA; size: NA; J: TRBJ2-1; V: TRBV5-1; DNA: TGCGCCAGCAGCCCGCCGGGACTCTCCGCCTACAATGAGCAGTTCTTC; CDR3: CASSPPGLSAYNEQFF
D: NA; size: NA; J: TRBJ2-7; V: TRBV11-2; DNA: TGTGCCAGCAGCTTAGGCGACTCTCCCTACGAGCAGTACTTC; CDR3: CASSLGDSPYEQYF
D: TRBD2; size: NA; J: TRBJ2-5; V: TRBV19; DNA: TGTGCCAGTAGTATAGGTAACGGGGGGGCGTCAGAGACCCAGTACTTC; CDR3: CASSIGNGGASETQYF
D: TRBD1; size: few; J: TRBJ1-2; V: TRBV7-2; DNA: TGTGCCAGCAGCTTGCAGACAGGGTTGGACTATGGCTACACCTTC; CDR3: CASSLQTGLDYGYTF
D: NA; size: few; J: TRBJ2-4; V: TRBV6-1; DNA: TGTGCCAGCAGTGCTCTGCGGCGGGGGCCACAAAACATTCAGTACTTC; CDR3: CASSALRRGPQNIQYF
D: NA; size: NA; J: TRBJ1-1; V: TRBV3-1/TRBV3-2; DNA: TGTGCCAGCAGGCGAAATCACAGGGCGAACACTGAAGCTTTCTTT; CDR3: CASRRNHRANTEAFF
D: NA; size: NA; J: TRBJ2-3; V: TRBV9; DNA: TGTGCCAGCAGCTCTAGAGGGGGGGAATCGGGAGATACGCAGTATTTT; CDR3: CASSSRGGESGDTQYF
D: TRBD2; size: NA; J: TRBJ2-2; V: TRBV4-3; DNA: TGCGCCAGCAGCCAAGAAAAGCGGGGGGGCCCCTTGCCTTACAGCGGGGAGCTGTTTTTT; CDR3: CASSQEKRGGPLPYSGELFF
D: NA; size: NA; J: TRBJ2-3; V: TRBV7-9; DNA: TGTGCCACCCATCTACGGGGGGCCACAGATACGCAGTATTTT; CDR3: CATHLRGATDTQYF
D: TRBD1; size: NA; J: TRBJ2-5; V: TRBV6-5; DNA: TGTGCCAGCTGGCGGACAGGGGGCCTTGAGACCCAGTACTTC; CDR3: CASWRTGGLETQYF
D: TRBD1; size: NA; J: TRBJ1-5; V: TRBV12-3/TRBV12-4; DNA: TGTGCCAGCAGAGTACAGGGGGCCCAGCCCCAGCATTTT; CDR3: CASRVQGAQPQHF
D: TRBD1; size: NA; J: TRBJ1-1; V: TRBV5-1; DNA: TGCGCCAGCAGGCACCGGACAGGGGCGATGAACACTGAAGCTTTCTTT; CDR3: CASRHRTGAMNTEAFF